This T cell receptor (beta chain) was observed in a study of blood T cell repertoires in COVID-19 (dated by TCRdb to 2019 to 2021). About the full investigation: Samples from collaborators originated in the United States, Italy and Spain and spanned both the acute and convalescent phases of COVID-19. A freely available public database, intended as a resource for researchers studying the immune response to SARS-CoV-2, is where the repertoires were released. The material from the prospective study consisted of cDNA or gDNA derived from T cells, B-cell-depleted T cells, or PBMCs. Where available, HLA class I and class II types were obtained from metadata supplied by the sample provider rather than from assay-based typing. Sample metadata almost always included a de-identified subject ID, COVID-19 status, age in years and sex. The samples were drawn from two sources: the first 160 participants of the ongoing ImmuneRACE study, and 1,200 or so subjects contributed by 6 global collaborators. The dataset comprised deeply sampled blood TCRbeta repertoires from subjects exposed to, actively infected with, or recovered from COVID-19.

Broad study findings and their caveats: The amount of clinical and demographic metadata varied by source and participant and was provided uncurated.

Remarks on this clone: The antigen this receptor binds is unknown. No much larger clone exists at a distance of one base, and base qualities are not known.

TCRbeta CDR3 regions were amplified from genomic DNA by means of the immunoSEQ Assay, a bias-controlled multiplex PCR. The paper's data handling went like this. Within the assay, amplification of reference gene primers was used to estimate how many nucleated cells each sample contained. To quantify the absolute abundance of each unique TCRbeta CDR3 rearrangement, sequence reads were collapsed and filtered. For each sample, productive Simpson clonality was calculated as the square root of Simpson's diversity index over productive rearrangements. Not all clones reach the TCRdb copy of this immuneACCESS table, which keeps in-frame sequences only. Checked studies attribute under half of the gap to unresolved V genes and leave the rest unexplained. That table furnishes V, J and clone size, whereas the DNA furnished D and trimming. Counted in this sample were some 100,000 clones; about 90% of them appeared once. The ten largest clones capture approximately 8.7% of the sample.

Collaborating institutions collected whole blood in K2EDTA tubes following their own protocols. For TCRbeta analysis, collaborator samples were shipped as frozen whole blood, as isolated PBMCs, or as DNA extracted from either sample type. The CDR3 runs 15 residues from the cysteine to the phenylalanine. This entry keeps only the CDR3 DNA: 45 bases, framed from base 1. Unmatched junction bases come to 4, with V trimmed by 5 bases and J by 1 base. In the germline V gene, CDR1 corresponds to SGHAT and CDR2 to FQNNGV. This sequence was found in a woman aged 70 to 79 with acute or convalescent COVID-19. The sequence is built from TRBV11-2 and TRBJ2-7; TRBD2 lines up with 11 middle nucleotides. The sample comprised peripheral blood. The CDR3 has the sequence CASSHRTSGSYEQYF. In nucleotides, the sequence is TGTGCCAGCAGCCACCGGACTAGCGGGTCCTACGAGCAGTACTTC.